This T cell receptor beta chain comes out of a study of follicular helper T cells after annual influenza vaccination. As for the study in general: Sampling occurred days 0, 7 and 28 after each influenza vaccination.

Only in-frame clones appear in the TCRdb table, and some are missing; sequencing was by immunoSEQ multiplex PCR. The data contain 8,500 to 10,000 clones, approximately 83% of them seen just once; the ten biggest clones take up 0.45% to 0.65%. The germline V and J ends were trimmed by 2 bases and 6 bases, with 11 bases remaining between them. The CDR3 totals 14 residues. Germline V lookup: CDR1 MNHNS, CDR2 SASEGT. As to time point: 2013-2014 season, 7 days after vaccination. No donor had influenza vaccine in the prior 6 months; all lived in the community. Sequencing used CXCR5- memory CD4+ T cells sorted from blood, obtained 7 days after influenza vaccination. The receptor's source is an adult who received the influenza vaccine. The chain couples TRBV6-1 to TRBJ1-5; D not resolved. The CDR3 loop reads CASSENSVGQPQHF. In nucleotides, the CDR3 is TGTGCCAGCAGTGAAAACAGCGTGGGTCAGCCCCAGCATTTT.